This passage covers 18 T cell receptor beta chains from one sample sequenced in a study of CD8 T cells in Susac syndrome (dated 2019 in TCRdb). Library generation was performed with the immunoSEQ multiplex PCR assay. RNA was extracted using the RNeasy kit, and about 0.45 to 1 microgram was reverse transcribed with random hexamers. TCRdb itself trimmed the public reads at Q25 with fastp, ran MiXCR and retained productive beta chains. Under each unique CDR3 protein, matching rows form one entry showing the most common genes and DNA. This sample lists 210,000 or so distinct CDR3 sequences; approximately 94% were detected once. The ten largest make up roughly 0.14% of the sample. The specimen sequenced was CD4+ T cells from PBMCs. Receptors were obtained from a human donor with Susac syndrome.

The chain uses TRBV6-6 and TRBJ1-6; the D is unclear. The V gene's germline CDR1 is MNHNY and CDR2 SVGAGI (reference sequence). Deletions cut 4 bases from V and 7 bases from J, with 8 bases between. The CDR3 covers 13 residues. CDR3 sequence: CASSSWPNSPLHF. CDR3 sequence (DNA): TGTGCCAGCAGTTCCTGGCCCAATTCACCCCTCCACTTT.

The genes are TRBV20-1 and TRBJ1-5, with TRBD1 matching over 9 bases. With V trimmed by 0 bases and J by 3 bases, 6 bases remained unmatched. The CDR3 totals 16 residues. CDR1 and CDR2 (germline): DFQATT, SNEGSKA (reference sequence). CDR3 nucleotides: TGCAGTGCTAGAGATCTACGACAGGGGGTCAATCAGCCCCAGCATTTT. This gives the protein CSARDLRQGVNQPQHF.

This chain links TRBV6-5 with TRBJ2-3; the D is unclear. CDR1 is MNHEY and CDR2 is SVGAGI in the germline V gene. Trimming pared 6 bases from V and 5 bases from J, leaving 12 bases between. The CDR3 is made up of 13 amino acids. Written as DNA, the CDR3 is TGTGCCAGCAGCCCTTCTGGCGTAGATACGCAGTATTTT. This translates into CASSPSGVDTQYF.

This chain connects TRBV20-1 to TRBJ1-2; a weak D match, TRBD1 (5 bases). This CDR3 is built from 12 residues. Germline assignment: CDR1 DFQATT and CDR2 SNEGSKA (reference sequence). Between the trimmed V and J ends, which lost 5 bases and 6 bases, there was a span of 13 bases. DNA for the CDR3: TGCAGTGCTGCGGGGACTCCCGATGGCTACACCTTC. Amino acids: CSAAGTPDGYTF.

The V and J genes are TRBV11-2 and TRBJ2-3; no reliable D call. V was shortened by 10 bases and J by 5 bases, with 10 bases between the two germline ends. CDR3 length: 11 amino acids. Germline assignment: CDR1 SGHAT and CDR2 FQNNGV. The CDR3 sequence: CATRIVDTQYF. The CDR3, as DNA: TGTGCCACCCGGATAGTAGATACGCAGTATTTT.

V is TRBV19 and J is TRBJ1-6; D gene ambiguous. Trimming stripped 4 bases from V and 9 bases from J, with 10 bases between. Germline loops: CDR1 LNHDA, CDR2 SQIVND (reference sequence). This CDR3 is built from 13 residues. In DNA form, the CDR3 reads TGTGCCAGTAGTACGGGGTTAAGTTCACCCCTCCACTTT. It specifies CASSTGLSSPLHF.

The V call is TRBV20-1, the J call TRBJ2-3, with TRBD2 identical over 13 bases. The V segment lost 6 bases and the J segment 4 bases; nucleotides outside the gene matches: 7. CDR1 DFQATT and CDR2 SNEGSKA come from the germline V gene (reference sequence). The CDR3 is 15 amino acids. The CDR3 spells CSAGGTSGDPDTQYF. CDR3 DNA sequence: TGCAGTGCCGGGGGGACTAGCGGGGACCCAGATACGCAGTATTTT.

This chain links TRBV6-2 or TRBV6-3 with TRBJ2-1; 7 bases fit TRBD2. The germline V gene has CDR1 MNHEY and CDR2 SVGEGT. The CDR3 sequence is 15 residues long. With 5 bases clipped from V and 5 bases from J, the junction kept 9 bases outside the gene matches. CDR3 bases: TGTGCCAGCAGTATCGCGGGACTAAATAACAATGAGCAGTTCTTC. Protein sequence: CASSIAGLNNNEQFF.

The chain carries TRBV5-6 and TRBJ1-4; D unclear. The CDR3 consists of 15 residues. Between the trimmed V and J ends, which lost 3 bases and 8 bases, there was a span of 17 bases. Per the germline V gene, CDR1 is SGHDT and CDR2 is YYEEEE. CDR3 bases: TGTGCCAGCAGCTCCACACTCGATCCGGCGGAAAAACTGTTTTTT. Translating gives CASSSTLDPAEKLFF. Full variable domain (remainder filled in from reference TRBV5-6 and TRBJ1-4): DAGVTQSPTHLIKTRGQQVTLRCSPKSGHDTVSWYQQALGQGPQFIFQYYEEEERQRGNFPDRFSGHQFPNYSSELNVNALLLGDSALYLCASSSTLDPAEKLFFGSGTQLSVL.

The rearrangement links TRBV6-5 to TRBJ1-4; tentatively, D is TRBD1 (6 bases). From germline, CDR1 is MNHEY and CDR2 SVGAGI. Trimming removed 6 bases at V and 3 bases at J, with 14 bases between. The CDR3 totals 15 residues. In DNA form, the CDR3 reads TGTGCCAGCAGCGCCGCGACAGGTTCTAATGAAAAACTGTTTTTT. Amino acids: CASSAATGSNEKLFF.

The chain recombines TRBV30 with TRBJ1-6; D remains unclear. V lost 0 bases and J lost 5, with 5 bases in between. This CDR3 region has 13 residues. In germline, CDR1 is GTSNPN, CDR2 SVGIG (reference sequence). CDR3 DNA: TGTGCCTGGAGTGTAGGCAATAATTCACCCCTCCACTTT. Translation: CAWSVGNNSPLHF.

This clonotype appeared once. The chain has TRBV7-8 and TRBJ2-1; 9 positions agree with TRBD1. The germline gives CDR1 SGHVS, CDR2 FQNEAQ. The CDR3 extends over 16 amino acids. V shed 4 bases, J shed 3 bases, and the junction held 7 bases outside the gene matches. CDR3 coding DNA: TGTGCCAGCAGCTCACAGACAGGGGGATTCTACAATGAGCAGTTCTTC. Translation: CASSSQTGGFYNEQFF.

The chain is built from TRBV5-1 and TRBJ1-1; 8 bases are a match to TRBD1. J lost 4 bases, V lost 6 bases, and 11 bases had no gene match. This CDR3 has 15 amino acids. Germline V gives CDR1 SGHRS, CDR2 YFSETQ. The CDR3 here is CASIRETGVPTEAFF. The CDR3 DNA reads TGCGCCAGCATAAGGGAGACAGGGGTTCCCACTGAAGCTTTCTTT.

The chain couples TRBV6-2 or TRBV6-3 to TRBJ2-1, with 9 positions matching TRBD1. CDR1 MNHEY and CDR2 SVGEGT come from the germline V gene. CDR3 length: 12 amino acids. V lost 6 bases to trimming and J lost 16 bases; unmatched junction nucleotides: 10. This CDR3 is CASRHGSDRGFF. The CDR3 DNA is TGTGCCAGCAGACACGGATCGGACAGGGGCTTCTTC.

The J gene is TRBJ2-2, the V gene TRBV6-2 or TRBV6-3; maybe TRBD2 (5 bases). The CDR3 is made up of 17 amino acids. Between the trimmed V and J ends, which lost 0 bases and 0 bases, there was a span of 11 bases. The germline V gene has CDR1 MNHEY and CDR2 SVGEGT. The CDR3 reads CASSYSYGSANTGELFF. Here the CDR3 DNA reads TGTGCCAGCAGTTACTCGTATGGGAGCGCGAACACCGGGGAGCTGTTTTTT.

The chain is built from TRBV20-1 and TRBJ2-3; 9 positions agree with TRBD2. V dropped 6 bases and J dropped 4; count of bases not matched to a gene: 5. The germline CDR1 and CDR2 sequences are DFQATT and SNEGSKA (reference sequence). This CDR3 contains 13 residues. Written as DNA, the CDR3 is TGCAGTGCGCCGGGCGGGGGGGCAGATACGCAGTATTTT. The encoded protein is CSAPGGGADTQYF.

The chain couples TRBV13 to TRBJ2-7; D is perhaps TRBD1 (5 bases). CDR3 size: 15 residues. V was cut by 1 base and J by 0 bases, with 10 bases left in between. Germline lookup yields CDR1 PRHDT and CDR2 FYEKMQ (reference sequence). The CDR3 DNA reads TGTGCCAGCAGCTTAGTACGACAGAGCTCCTACGAGCAGTACTTC. This encodes CASSLVRQSSYEQYF.

The chain has TRBV27 and TRBJ2-5; TRBD1 agrees at 7 bases. Germline V lookup: CDR1 MNHEY, CDR2 SMNVEV (reference sequence). V gave up 5 bases and J gave up 6 bases; unmatched junction bases: 9. This CDR3 is 14 amino acids long. In DNA, the CDR3 is TGTGCCAGCAGTGTCGACAGGGACGAGAAGACCCAGTACTTC. Amino acids: CASSVDRDEKTQYF.